The clone carrying this TCR beta chain was detected a few times. Antigen: not known. The record originates from a study of STAT5B mutations in CD4+ large granular lymphocyte leukemia. Between the trimmed V and J ends, which lost 6 bases and 3 bases, there was a span of 12 bases. The CDR3 extends over 14 amino acids. The germline V gene encodes CDR1 MNHNY and CDR2 SVGAGI (reference sequence). Study results and limitations: Main leukemic clonotypes were patient-specific, but 20% to 25% appeared at low frequency elsewhere.

The method was immunoSEQ multiplex PCR; TCRdb's version includes in-frame clones alone and lacks a portion of them. The sample contains 30,000 to 40,000 clones, 76% of which appear only once. The sequencing input was CD4+ T cells from blood buffy coats. V usage is TRBV6-6 and J usage is TRBJ1-5, with a weak D call TRBD1 (5 bases). The TCR originated in a human donor in good health. CDR3 residues: CASSRDGVNQPQHF. CDR3 DNA sequence: TGTGCCAGCAGCCGGGACGGGGTCAATCAGCCCCAGCATTTT.